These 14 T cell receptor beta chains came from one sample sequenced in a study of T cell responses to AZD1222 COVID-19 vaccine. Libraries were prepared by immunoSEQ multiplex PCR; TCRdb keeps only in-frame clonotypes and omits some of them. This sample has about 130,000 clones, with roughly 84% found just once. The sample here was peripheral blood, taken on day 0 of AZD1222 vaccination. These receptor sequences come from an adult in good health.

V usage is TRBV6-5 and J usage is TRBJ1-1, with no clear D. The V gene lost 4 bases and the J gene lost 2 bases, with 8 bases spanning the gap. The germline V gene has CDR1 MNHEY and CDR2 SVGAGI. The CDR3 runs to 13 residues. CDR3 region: CASSSRGNTEAFF. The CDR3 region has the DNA TGTGCCAGCAGTTCCCGGGGAAACACTGAAGCTTTCTTT.

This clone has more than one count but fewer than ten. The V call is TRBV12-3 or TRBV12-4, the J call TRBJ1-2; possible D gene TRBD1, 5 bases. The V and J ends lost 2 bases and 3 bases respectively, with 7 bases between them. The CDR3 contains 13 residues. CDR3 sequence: CASSLRGDYGYTF. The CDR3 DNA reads TGTGCCAGCAGTTTACGGGGCGACTATGGCTACACCTTC.

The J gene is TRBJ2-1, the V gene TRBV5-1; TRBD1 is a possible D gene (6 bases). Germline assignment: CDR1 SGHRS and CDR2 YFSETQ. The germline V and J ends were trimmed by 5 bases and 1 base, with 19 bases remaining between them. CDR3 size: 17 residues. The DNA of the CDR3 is TGCGCCAGCAGACCAACCCCAGGGGCCCCATCCTACAATGAGCAGTTCTTC. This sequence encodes CASRPTPGAPSYNEQFF.

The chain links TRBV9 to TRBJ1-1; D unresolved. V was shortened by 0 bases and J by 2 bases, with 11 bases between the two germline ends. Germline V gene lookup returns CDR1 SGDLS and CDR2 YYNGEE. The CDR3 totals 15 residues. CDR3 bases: TGTGCCAGCAGCGTAGGGGCAGTCCCTAACACTGAAGCTTTCTTT. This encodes CASSVGAVPNTEAFF.

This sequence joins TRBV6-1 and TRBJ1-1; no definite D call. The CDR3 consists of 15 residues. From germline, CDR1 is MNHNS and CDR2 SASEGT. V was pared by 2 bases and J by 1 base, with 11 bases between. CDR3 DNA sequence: TGTGCCAGCAGTGAAAGGATGCTTGGGAACACTGAAGCTTTCTTT. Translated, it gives CASSERMLGNTEAFF.

CDR3 in DNA: TGTGCCAGCAGCTACCGGAACACTGAAGCTTTCTTT. The encoded protein is CASSYRNTEAFF. The rearrangement uses TRBV11-2 and TRBJ1-1; D not certain. The ends were cut back, 4 bases at V and 1 base at J, with 4 bases in the middle. The germline V gene has CDR1 SGHAT and CDR2 FQNNGV. The CDR3 extends over 12 amino acids.

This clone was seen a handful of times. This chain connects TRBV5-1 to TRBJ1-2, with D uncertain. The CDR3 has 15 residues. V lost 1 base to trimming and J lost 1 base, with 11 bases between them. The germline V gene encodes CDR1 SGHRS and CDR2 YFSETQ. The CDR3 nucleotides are TGCGCCAGCAGCTTGAAGGCAGACTGTAACTATGGCTACACCTTC. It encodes CASSLKADCNYGYTF.

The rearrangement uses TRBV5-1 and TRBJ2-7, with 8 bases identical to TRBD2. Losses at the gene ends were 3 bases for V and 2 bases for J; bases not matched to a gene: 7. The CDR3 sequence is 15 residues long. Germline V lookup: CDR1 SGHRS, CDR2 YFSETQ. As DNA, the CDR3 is TGCGCCAGCAGCTGGGGGGCGGGGGGCACCTACGAGCAGTACTTC. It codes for CASSWGAGGTYEQYF.

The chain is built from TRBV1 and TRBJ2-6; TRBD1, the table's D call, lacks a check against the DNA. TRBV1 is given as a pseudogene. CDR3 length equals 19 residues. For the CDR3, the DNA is TGCACCAGCACCCAGGGGAGGACAGGCTTGCTCTCTGGGGCCAACGTCCTGACTTTC. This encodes CTSTQGRTGLLSGANVLTF.

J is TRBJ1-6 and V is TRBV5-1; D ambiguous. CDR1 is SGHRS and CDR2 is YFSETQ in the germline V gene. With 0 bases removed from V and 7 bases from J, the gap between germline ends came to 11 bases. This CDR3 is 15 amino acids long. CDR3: CASSLGRFKNSPLHF. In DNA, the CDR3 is TGCGCCAGCAGCTTGGGCAGGTTTAAAAATTCACCCCTCCACTTT.

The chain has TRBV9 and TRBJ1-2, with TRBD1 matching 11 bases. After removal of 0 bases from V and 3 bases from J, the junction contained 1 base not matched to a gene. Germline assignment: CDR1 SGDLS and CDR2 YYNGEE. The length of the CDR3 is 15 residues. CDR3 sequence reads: CASSVGDRGYYGYTF. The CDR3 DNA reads TGTGCCAGCAGCGTAGGGGACAGGGGGTACTATGGCTACACCTTC. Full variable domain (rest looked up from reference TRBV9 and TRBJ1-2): DSGVTQTPKHLITATGQRVTLRCSPRSGDLSVYWYQQSLDQGLQFLIQYYNGEERAKGNILERFSAQQFPDLHSELNLSSLELGDSALYFCASSVGDRGYYGYTFGSGTRLTVV.

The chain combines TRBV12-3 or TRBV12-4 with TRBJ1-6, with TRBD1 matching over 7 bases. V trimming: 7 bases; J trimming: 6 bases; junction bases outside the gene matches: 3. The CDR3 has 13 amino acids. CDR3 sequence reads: CASNRQGNSPLHF. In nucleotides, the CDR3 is TGTGCCAGCAACCGACAGGGTAATTCACCCCTCCACTTT.

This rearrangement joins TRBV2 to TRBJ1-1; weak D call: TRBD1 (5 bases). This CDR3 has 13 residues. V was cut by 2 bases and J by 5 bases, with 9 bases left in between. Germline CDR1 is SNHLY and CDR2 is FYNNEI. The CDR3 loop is CASSESGGTEAFF. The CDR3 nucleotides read TGTGCCAGCAGTGAAAGCGGGGGGACTGAAGCTTTCTTT.

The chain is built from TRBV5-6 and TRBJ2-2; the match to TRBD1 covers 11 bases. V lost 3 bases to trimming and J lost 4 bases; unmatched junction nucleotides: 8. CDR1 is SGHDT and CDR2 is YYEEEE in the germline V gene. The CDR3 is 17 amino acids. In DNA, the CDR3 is TGTGCCAGCAGCTCTCGGAGGACAGGGGGCGGCACCGGGGAGCTGTTTTTT. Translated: CASSSRRTGGGTGELFF.